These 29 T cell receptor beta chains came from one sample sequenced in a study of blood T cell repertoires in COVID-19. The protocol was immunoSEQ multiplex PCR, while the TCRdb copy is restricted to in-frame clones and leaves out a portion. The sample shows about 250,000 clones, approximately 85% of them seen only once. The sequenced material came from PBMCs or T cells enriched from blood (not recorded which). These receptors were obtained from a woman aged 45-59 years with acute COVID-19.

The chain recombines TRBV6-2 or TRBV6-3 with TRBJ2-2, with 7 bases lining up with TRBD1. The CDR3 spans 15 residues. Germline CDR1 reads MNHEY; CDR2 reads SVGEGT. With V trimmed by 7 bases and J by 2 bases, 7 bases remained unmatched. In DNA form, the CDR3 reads TGTGCCAGCACCCCCGGGACAGCAAACACCGGGGAGCTGTTTTTT. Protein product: CASTPGTANTGELFF.

The CDR3 nucleotides read TGTGCCTGGAGTGTCTTCGGGGGCGGGGAGCTGTTTTTT. Translation gives CAWSVFGGGELFF. The rearrangement joins TRBV30 to TRBJ2-2; D is perhaps TRBD2 (6 bases). V was pared by 0 bases and J by 7 bases, with 9 bases between. CDR1 and CDR2 (germline): GTSNPN, SVGIG (reference sequence). The CDR3 spans 13 residues.

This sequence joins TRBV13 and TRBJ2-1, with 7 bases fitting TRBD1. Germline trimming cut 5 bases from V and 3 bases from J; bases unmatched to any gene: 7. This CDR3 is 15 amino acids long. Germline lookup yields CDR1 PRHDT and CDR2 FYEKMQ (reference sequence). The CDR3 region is CASSHDRAVYNEQFF. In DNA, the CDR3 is TGTGCCAGCAGCCATGACAGGGCGGTCTACAATGAGCAGTTCTTC. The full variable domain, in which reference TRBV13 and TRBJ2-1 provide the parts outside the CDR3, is AAGVIQSPRHLIKEKRETATLKCYPIPRHDTVYWYQQGPGQDPQFLISFYEKMQSDKGSIPDRFSAQQFSDYHSELNMSSLELGDSALYFCASSHDRAVYNEQFFGPGTRLTVL.

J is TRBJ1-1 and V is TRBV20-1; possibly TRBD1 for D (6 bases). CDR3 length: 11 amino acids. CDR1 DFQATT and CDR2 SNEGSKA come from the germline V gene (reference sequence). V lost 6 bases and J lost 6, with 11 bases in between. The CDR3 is CSAADRSEAFF. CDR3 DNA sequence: TGCAGTGCCGCTGACAGGTCTGAAGCTTTCTTT.

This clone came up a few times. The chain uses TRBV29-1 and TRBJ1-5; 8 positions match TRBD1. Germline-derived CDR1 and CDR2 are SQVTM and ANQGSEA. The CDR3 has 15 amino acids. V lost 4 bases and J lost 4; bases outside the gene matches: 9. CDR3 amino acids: CSVGLGQGANQPQHF. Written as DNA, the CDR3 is TGCAGCGTTGGGCTGGGGCAGGGGGCGAATCAGCCCCAGCATTTT.

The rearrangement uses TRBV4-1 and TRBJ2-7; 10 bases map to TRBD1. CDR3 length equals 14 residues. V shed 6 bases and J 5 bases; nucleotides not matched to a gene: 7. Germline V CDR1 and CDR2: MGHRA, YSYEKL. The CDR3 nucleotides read TGCGCCAGCAGGGGACAGGGGAGTTTCGACGAGCAGTACTTC. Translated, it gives CASRGQGSFDEQYF.

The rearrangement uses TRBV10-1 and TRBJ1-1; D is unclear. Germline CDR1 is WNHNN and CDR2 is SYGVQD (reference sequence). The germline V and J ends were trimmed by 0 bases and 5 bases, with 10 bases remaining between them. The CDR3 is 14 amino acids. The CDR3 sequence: CASSESRGRTEAFF. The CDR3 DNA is TGCGCCAGCAGTGAGTCCCGGGGAAGGACTGAAGCTTTCTTT.

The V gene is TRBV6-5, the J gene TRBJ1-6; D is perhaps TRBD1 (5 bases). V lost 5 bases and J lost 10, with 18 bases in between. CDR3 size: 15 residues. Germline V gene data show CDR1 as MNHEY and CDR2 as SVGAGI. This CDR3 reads CASSHLETEQSPLHF. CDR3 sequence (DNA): TGTGCCAGCAGTCACCTAGAGACAGAGCAATCACCCCTCCACTTT.

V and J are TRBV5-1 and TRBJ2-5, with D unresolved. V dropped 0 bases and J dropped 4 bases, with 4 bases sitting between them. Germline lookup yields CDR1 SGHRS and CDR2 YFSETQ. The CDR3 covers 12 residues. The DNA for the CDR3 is TGCGCCAGCAGCTTGGCTTCAGAGACCCAGTACTTC. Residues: CASSLASETQYF. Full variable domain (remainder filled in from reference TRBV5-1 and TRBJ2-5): KAGVTQTPRYLIKTRGQQVTLSCSPISGHRSVSWYQQTPGQGLQFLFEYFSETQRNKGNFPGRFSGRQFSNSRSEMNVSTLELGDSALYLCASSLASETQYFGPGTRLLVL.

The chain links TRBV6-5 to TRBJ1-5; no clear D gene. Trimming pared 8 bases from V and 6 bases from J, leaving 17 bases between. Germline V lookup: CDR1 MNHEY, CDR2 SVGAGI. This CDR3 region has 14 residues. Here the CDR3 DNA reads TGTGCCAGCTCCGACCTAAACTACGGTCAGCCCCAGCATTTT. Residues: CASSDLNYGQPQHF.

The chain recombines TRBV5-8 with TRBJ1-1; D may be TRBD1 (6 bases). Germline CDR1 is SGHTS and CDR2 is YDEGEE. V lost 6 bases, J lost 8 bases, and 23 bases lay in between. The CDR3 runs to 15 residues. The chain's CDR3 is CASTVFGTLKGEAFF. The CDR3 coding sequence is TGTGCCAGCACCGTATTCGGGACACTAAAAGGGGAAGCTTTCTTT.

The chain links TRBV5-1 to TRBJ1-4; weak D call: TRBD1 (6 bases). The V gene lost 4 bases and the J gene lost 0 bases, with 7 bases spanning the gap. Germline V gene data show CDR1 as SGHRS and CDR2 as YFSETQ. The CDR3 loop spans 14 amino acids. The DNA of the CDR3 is TGCGCCAGCAGCGGGGGCGCAACTAATGAAAAACTGTTTTTT. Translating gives CASSGGATNEKLFF.

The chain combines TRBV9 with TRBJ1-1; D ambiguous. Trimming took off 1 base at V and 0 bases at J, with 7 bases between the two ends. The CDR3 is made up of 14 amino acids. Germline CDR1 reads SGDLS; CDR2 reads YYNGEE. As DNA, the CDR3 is TGTGCCAGCAGCGTAAGAGGCCTGAACACTGAAGCTTTCTTT. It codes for CASSVRGLNTEAFF.

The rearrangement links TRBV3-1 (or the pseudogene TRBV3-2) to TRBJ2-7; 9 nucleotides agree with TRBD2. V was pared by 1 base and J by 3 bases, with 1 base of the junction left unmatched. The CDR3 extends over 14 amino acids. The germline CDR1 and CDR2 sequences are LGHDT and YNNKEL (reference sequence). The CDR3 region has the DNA TGTGCCAGCAGCCAAGGCGGGGGGGGCTACGAGCAGTACTTC. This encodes CASSQGGGGYEQYF.

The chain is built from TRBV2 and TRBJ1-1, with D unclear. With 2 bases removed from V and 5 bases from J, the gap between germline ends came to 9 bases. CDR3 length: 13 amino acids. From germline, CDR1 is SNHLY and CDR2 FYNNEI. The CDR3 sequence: CASSEREGTEAFF. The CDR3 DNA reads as TGTGCCAGCAGTGAAAGGGAGGGTACTGAAGCTTTCTTT.

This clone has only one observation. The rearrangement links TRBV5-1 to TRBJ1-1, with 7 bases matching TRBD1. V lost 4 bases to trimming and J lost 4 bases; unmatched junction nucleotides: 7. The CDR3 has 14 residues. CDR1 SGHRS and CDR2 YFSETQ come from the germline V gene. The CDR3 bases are TGCGCCAGCAGCCTCACGACAGGGAGCACTGAAGCTTTCTTT. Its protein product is CASSLTTGSTEAFF.

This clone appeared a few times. The CDR3 DNA reads TGTGCCAGCAGCTTAGGCAGGGCAGCTAACTATGGCTACACCTTC. Amino acids: CASSLGRAANYGYTF. V gene TRBV11-2 combines with J gene TRBJ1-2; D is possibly TRBD1 (5 bases). This CDR3 comprises 15 residues. Germline CDR1 is SGHAT and CDR2 is FQNNGV. V gave up 1 base and J gave up 0 bases, with 9 bases separating them.

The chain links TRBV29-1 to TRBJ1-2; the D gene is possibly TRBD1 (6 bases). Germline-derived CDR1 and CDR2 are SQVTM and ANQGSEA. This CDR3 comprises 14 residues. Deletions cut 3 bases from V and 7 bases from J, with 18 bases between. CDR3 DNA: TGCAGCGTTGAGACGACAGGTTTGACCTCTGGCTACACCTTC. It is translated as CSVETTGLTSGYTF.

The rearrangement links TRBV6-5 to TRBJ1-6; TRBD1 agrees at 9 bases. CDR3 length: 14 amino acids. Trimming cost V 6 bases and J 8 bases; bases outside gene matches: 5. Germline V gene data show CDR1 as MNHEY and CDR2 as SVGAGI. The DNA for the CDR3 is TGTGCCAGCAGACAGGGGGCCGGGGATTCACCCCTCCACTTT. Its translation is CASRQGAGDSPLHF.

The DNA of the CDR3 is TGTGCCTTCACGACCCTGGACTGGGGGACCCAGTACTTC. The encoded protein is CAFTTLDWGTQYF. The rearrangement uses TRBV30 and TRBJ2-5; maybe TRBD2 (5 bases). From germline, CDR1 is GTSNPN and CDR2 SVGIG (reference sequence). Trimming left V 7 bases short and J 7 bases short, with 19 bases between. The CDR3 extends over 13 amino acids. Supplemented by reference TRBV30 and TRBJ2-5, the full variable domain reads SQTIHQWPATLVQPVGSPLSLECTVEGTSNPNLYWYRQAAGRGLQLLFYSVGIGQISSEVPQNLSASRPQDRQFILSSKKLLLSDSGFYLCAFTTLDWGTQYFGPGTRLLVL.

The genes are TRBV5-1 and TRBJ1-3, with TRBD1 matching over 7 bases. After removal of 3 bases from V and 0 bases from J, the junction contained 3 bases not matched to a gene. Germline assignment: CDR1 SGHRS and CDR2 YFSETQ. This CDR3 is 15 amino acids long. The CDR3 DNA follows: TGCGCCAGCAGCTCACAGGGGACCTCTGGAAACACCATATATTTT. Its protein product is CASSSQGTSGNTIYF. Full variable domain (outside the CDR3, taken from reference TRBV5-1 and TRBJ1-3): KAGVTQTPRYLIKTRGQQVTLSCSPISGHRSVSWYQQTPGQGLQFLFEYFSETQRNKGNFPGRFSGRQFSNSRSEMNVSTLELGDSALYLCASSSQGTSGNTIYFGEGSWLTVV.

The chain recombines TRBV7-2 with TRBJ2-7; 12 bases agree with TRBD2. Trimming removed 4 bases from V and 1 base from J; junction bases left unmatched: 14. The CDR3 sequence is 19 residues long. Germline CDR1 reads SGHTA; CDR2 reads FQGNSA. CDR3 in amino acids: CASSSVGFGLAGPSYEQYF. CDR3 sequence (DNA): TGTGCCAGCAGCTCAGTAGGTTTCGGACTAGCGGGACCGTCCTACGAGCAGTACTTC. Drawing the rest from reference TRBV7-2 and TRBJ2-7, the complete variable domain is GAGVSQSPSNKVTEKGKDVELRCDPISGHTALYWYRQSLGQGLEFLIYFQGNSAPDKSGLPSDRFSAERTGGSVSTLTIQRTQQEDSAVYLCASSSVGFGLAGPSYEQYFGPGTRLTVT.

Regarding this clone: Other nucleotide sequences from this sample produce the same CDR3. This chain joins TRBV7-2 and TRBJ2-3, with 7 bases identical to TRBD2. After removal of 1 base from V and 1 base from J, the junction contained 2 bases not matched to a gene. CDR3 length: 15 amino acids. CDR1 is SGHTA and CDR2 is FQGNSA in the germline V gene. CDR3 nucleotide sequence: TGTGCCAGCAGCTTAGGGCTAGCGGGCACAGATACGCAGTATTTT. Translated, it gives CASSLGLAGTDTQYF.

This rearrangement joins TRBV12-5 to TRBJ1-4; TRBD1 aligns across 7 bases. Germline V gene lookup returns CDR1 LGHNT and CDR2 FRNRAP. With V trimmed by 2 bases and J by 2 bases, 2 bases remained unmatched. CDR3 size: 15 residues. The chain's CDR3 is CASGLQGVTNEKLFF. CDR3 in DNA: TGTGCTAGTGGTTTGCAGGGGGTGACTAATGAAAAACTGTTTTTT.

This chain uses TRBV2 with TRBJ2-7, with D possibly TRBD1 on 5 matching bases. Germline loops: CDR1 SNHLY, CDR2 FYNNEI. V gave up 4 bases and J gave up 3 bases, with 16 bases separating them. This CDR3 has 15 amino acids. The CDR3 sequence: CASSVGQTSHYEQYF. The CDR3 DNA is TGTGCCAGCAGTGTGGGGCAGACTTCACACTACGAGCAGTACTTC.

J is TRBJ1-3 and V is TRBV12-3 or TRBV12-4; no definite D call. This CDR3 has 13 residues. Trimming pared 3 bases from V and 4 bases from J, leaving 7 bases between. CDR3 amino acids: CASSFAAGNTIYF. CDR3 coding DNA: TGTGCCAGCAGTTTCGCGGCCGGAAACACCATATATTTT.

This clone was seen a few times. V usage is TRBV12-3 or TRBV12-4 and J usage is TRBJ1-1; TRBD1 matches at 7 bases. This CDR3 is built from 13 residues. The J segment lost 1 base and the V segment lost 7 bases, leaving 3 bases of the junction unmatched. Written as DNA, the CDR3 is TGTGCCAGCACCGGGACAGAGAACACTGAAGCTTTCTTT. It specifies CASTGTENTEAFF.

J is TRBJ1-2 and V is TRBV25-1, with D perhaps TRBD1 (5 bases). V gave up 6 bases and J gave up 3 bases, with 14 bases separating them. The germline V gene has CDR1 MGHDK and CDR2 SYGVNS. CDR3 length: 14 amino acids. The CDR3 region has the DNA TGTGCCAGCAGACAGGCGGGGACGGACTATGGCTACACCTTC. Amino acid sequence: CASRQAGTDYGYTF.

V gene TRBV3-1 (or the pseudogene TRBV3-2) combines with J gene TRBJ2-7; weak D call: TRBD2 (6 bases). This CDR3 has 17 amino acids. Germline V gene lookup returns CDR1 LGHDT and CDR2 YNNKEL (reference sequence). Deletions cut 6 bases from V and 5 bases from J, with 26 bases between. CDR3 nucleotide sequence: TGTGCCAGCAGTCTGGAAATTTACGGGGGAAGTCGCGACGAGCAGTACTTC. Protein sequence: CASSLEIYGGSRDEQYF.